These 7 T cell receptor beta chains were sequenced from one sample in a study of blood T cell repertoires in COVID-19. The assay was immunoSEQ multiplex PCR, and TCRdb's table has in-frame clones only and misses some. In the table there are about 40,000 clones, roughly 90% of which are singletons. Sequenced input: peripheral blood. Receptors originate from a woman aged 80 or over with active COVID-19.

The chain has TRBV7-2 and TRBJ1-3; the D gene is possibly TRBD1 (5 bases). The CDR3 spans 15 residues. V was clipped by 5 bases and J by 0 bases, with 11 bases between them. CDR1 SGHTA and CDR2 FQGNSA come from the germline V gene. In DNA form, the CDR3 reads TGTGCCAGCAGCGCGGGACGGGCCTCTGGAAACACCATATATTTT. Translation gives CASSAGRASGNTIYF.

The V and J genes are TRBV9 and TRBJ2-5; the D is unclear. The CDR3 consists of 12 residues. V lost 5 bases and J lost 5, with 10 bases in between. CDR1 and CDR2 from the germline V gene are SGDLS and YYNGEE. The chain's CDR3 is CASSPTEETQYF. CDR3 in DNA: TGTGCCAGCAGTCCTACGGAGGAGACCCAGTACTTC.

J is TRBJ2-7 and V is TRBV9, with 9 bases identical to TRBD1. The CDR3 runs to 14 residues. The germline gives CDR1 SGDLS, CDR2 YYNGEE. V lost 2 bases to trimming and J lost 4 bases; unmatched junction nucleotides: 4. CDR3 region: CASSVTGGFYEQYF. The CDR3 nucleotides read TGTGCCAGCAGCGTCACAGGGGGCTTTTACGAGCAGTACTTC.

CDR3 sequence: CASSQDRVGEQFF. The DNA of the CDR3 is TGTGCCAGCAGCCAAGACAGGGTGGGCGAGCAGTTCTTC. The chain recombines TRBV3-1 (or the pseudogene TRBV3-2) with TRBJ2-1; tentatively, D is TRBD1 (5 bases). Trimming left V 0 bases short and J 10 bases short, with 10 bases between. The CDR3 extends over 13 amino acids. The germline gives CDR1 LGHDT, CDR2 YNNKEL (reference sequence).

V gene TRBV5-1 combines with J gene TRBJ2-1, with D uncertain. CDR3 length equals 14 residues. The V end lost 3 bases, the J end lost 4 bases, and 11 bases lay between the germline ends. Germline V gene data show CDR1 as SGHRS and CDR2 as YFSETQ. The CDR3 sequence is CASSSGSGYNEQFF. CDR3 nucleotides: TGCGCCAGCAGCTCCGGTTCGGGTTACAATGAGCAGTTCTTC.

This clone has just one count. The rearrangement uses TRBV6-5 and TRBJ2-3; D ambiguous. The germline gives CDR1 MNHEY, CDR2 SVGAGI. V was clipped by 8 bases and J by 1 base, with 10 bases between them. This CDR3 has 13 amino acids. CDR3 DNA sequence: TGTGCCAGCCAGATAGCAGGCACAGATACGCAGTATTTT. Protein: CASQIAGTDTQYF.

The rearrangement links TRBV5-1 to TRBJ2-5; 13 positions agree with TRBD2. Trimming at V came to 6 bases and at J to 0 bases, leaving 11 bases not matched to a gene. This CDR3 has 18 residues. The germline V gene encodes CDR1 SGHRS and CDR2 YFSETQ. The CDR3 here is CASTVGLAGTLYQETQYF. For the CDR3, the DNA is TGCGCCAGCACCGTGGGACTAGCGGGGACTTTGTACCAAGAGACCCAGTACTTC.